Shown below are 11 T cell receptor beta chains from a single sample sequenced in a study of cytomegalovirus exposure and HLA in healthy donors. PCR primers comprised 60 Vbeta and 13 Jbeta primers. Measured with immunoSEQ multiplex PCR; TCRdb has only the in-frame clones, and not every one. The sample holds 100,000 to 120,000 clones, over 65% seen once. The sample consisted of PBMCs. These receptors came from a man aged 25-40 years in good health and CMV-seropositive.

V usage is TRBV10-3 and J usage is TRBJ2-4; 9 nucleotides align to TRBD2. Per germline, CDR1 ENHRY and CDR2 SYGVKD. V shed 10 bases and J 8 bases; nucleotides not matched to a gene: 9. The CDR3 extends over 13 amino acids. The DNA for the CDR3 is TGTGCCACCTTAGCGGGGGAAGGAGACATTCAGTACTTC. It specifies CATLAGEGDIQYF.

The chain combines TRBV27 with TRBJ2-1; D gene unclear. This CDR3 is 13 amino acids long. Looked up from germline, CDR1 is MNHEY and CDR2 is SMNVEV (reference sequence). Trimming removed 8 bases from V and 4 bases from J, with 12 bases in between. In DNA, the CDR3 is TGTGCCAGCGGGCCGAAGCTGTACAATGAGCAGTTCTTC. It is translated as CASGPKLYNEQFF.

This chain uses TRBV7-2 with TRBJ2-5, with D tentatively TRBD2 (6 bases). Germline assignment: CDR1 SGHTA and CDR2 FQGNSA. The CDR3 consists of 15 residues. V was trimmed by 1 base and J by 5 bases, leaving 14 bases between them. The CDR3 coding sequence is TGTGCCAGCAGCTTAGTCCACGGGAGAGAGGAGACCCAGTACTTC. Translation gives CASSLVHGREETQYF.

This clone showed up just a few times. The rearrangement uses TRBV28 and TRBJ1-2, with 8 bases that match TRBD1. The CDR3 is 17 amino acids. With 1 base clipped from V and 1 base from J, the junction kept 8 bases outside the gene matches. CDR1 and CDR2 from the germline V gene are MDHEN and SYDVKM. Here the CDR3 reads CASSLFSAGGLNYGYTF. CDR3 coding DNA: TGTGCCAGCAGTTTATTCTCCGCAGGGGGCCTTAACTATGGCTACACCTTC.

V is TRBV5-1 and J is TRBJ1-2; TRBD1 might be the D (5 bases). V lost 2 bases and J 2 bases, leaving 10 bases between the germline ends. The germline gives CDR1 SGHRS, CDR2 YFSETQ. The CDR3 runs 14 residues. In nucleotides, the CDR3 is TGCGCCAGCAGCTTTAGGGGCGGAAACTATGGCTACACCTTC. The encoded protein is CASSFRGGNYGYTF. Looking up the rest from reference TRBV5-1 and TRBJ1-2 gives the full variable domain: KAGVTQTPRYLIKTRGQQVTLSCSPISGHRSVSWYQQTPGQGLQFLFEYFSETQRNKGNFPGRFSGRQFSNSRSEMNVSTLELGDSALYLCASSFRGGNYGYTFGSGTRLTVV.

This clone was seen just once. V is TRBV28 and J is TRBJ1-2; D perhaps matches TRBD1 (6 bases). Germline lookup yields CDR1 MDHEN and CDR2 SYDVKM. Trimming took off 6 bases at V and 3 bases at J, with 17 bases between the two ends. This CDR3 spans 15 amino acids. In DNA, the CDR3 is TGTGCCAGCAGGCTGGACAGACTCCCATACTATGGCTACACCTTC. Protein product: CASRLDRLPYYGYTF.

The genes are TRBV11-2 and TRBJ2-7, with D possibly being TRBD1 (6 bases). CDR1 SGHAT and CDR2 FQNNGV come from the germline V gene. Trimming pared 5 bases from V and 3 bases from J, leaving 17 bases between. CDR3 length equals 15 residues. The CDR3 coding sequence is TGTGCCAGCAGCAAATACCGGGACACCGGCTACGAGCAGTACTTC. It codes for CASSKYRDTGYEQYF.

The chain recombines TRBV10-3 with TRBJ2-5, with D possibly being TRBD1 (5 bases). Trimming shortened V by 10 bases and J by 4 bases, and 19 bases separated the two germline ends. The germline V gene encodes CDR1 ENHRY and CDR2 SYGVKD. The CDR3 spans 14 residues. This CDR3 reads CASSLVGRGETQYF. DNA for the CDR3: TGTGCCAGCTCGTTAGTGGGGCGTGGAGAGACCCAGTACTTC.

The rearrangement links TRBV5-1 to TRBJ2-5, with 10 bases identical to TRBD1. The better agreement between TRBJ2-7 and the DNA end casts doubt on the J call. Germline V gene lookup returns CDR1 SGHRS and CDR2 YFSETQ. The CDR3 runs 16 residues. CDR3 sequence (DNA): TGCGCCAGCAGCTTGGGCCCGGGACAGGGGCCCACCGAGCAGTACTTC. Translating it yields CASSLGPGQGPTEQYF.

This chain uses TRBV2 with TRBJ2-3, with 7 bases lining up with TRBD2. V shed 6 bases and J 4 bases; nucleotides not matched to a gene: 10. CDR1 is SNHLY, CDR2 FYNNEI, per germline. This CDR3 spans 15 amino acids. CDR3 DNA: TGTGCCAGCAGGGACCTCGCGGGGGAACCAGATACGCAGTATTTT. This gives the protein CASRDLAGEPDTQYF.

The chain has TRBV27 and TRBJ2-4; TRBD2 matches 10 bases. Germline V gene data show CDR1 as MNHEY and CDR2 as SMNVEV (reference sequence). With V trimmed by 7 bases and J by 10 bases, 13 bases remained unmatched. The CDR3 length is 15 residues. CDR3 nucleotides: TGTGCCAGCACCTACTCTAGCGGGGGATCAGGAATTCAGTACTTC. Translating gives CASTYSSGGSGIQYF.